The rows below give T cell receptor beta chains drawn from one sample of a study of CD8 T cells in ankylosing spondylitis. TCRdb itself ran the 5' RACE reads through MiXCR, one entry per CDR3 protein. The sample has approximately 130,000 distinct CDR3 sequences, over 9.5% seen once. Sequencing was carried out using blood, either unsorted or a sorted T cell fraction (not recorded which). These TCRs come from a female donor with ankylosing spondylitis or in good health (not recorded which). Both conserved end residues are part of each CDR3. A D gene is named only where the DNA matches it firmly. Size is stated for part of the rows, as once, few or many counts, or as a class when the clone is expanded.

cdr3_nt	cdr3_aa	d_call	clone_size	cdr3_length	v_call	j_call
TGTGCCAGCAGCGTGGGTCTAGCGGGGGGACGACGGAACACCGGGGAGCTGTTTTTT	CASSVGLAGGRRNTGELFF	TRBD2	many	19	TRBV9	TRBJ2-2
TGCAGCGTTGAAAAGCCTGGGTACAATGAGCAGTTCTTC	CSVEKPGYNEQFF	.	many	13	TRBV29-1	TRBJ2-1
TGTGCCAGCAACCCAGGACAGTTCAACCATGAGCAGTTCTTC	CASNPGQFNHEQFF	.	many	14	TRBV12-3/TRBV12-4	TRBJ2-1
TGTGCCAGCAGCCTGCCGGGCCGAGATAATTCACCCCTCCACTTT	CASSLPGRDNSPLHF	.	many	15	TRBV7-2	TRBJ1-6
TGTGCCAGCAGTCCTGGACAGGGGATGGGGACCGGGGAGCTGTTTTTT	CASSPGQGMGTGELFF	TRBD1	many	16	TRBV12-3/TRBV12-4	TRBJ2-2
TGTGCCAGCAGCTTAACAGGGCGGGATGGCTACACCTTC	CASSLTGRDGYTF	.	many	13	TRBV5-5	TRBJ1-2
TGCGCCAGCAGCAACGGTATTCGTCATGGGGACAGCAACTATGGCTACACCTTC	CASSNGIRHGDSNYGYTF	TRBD1	many	18	TRBV5-1	TRBJ1-2
TGTGCCAGCAGCCAAGGAAAGGGACTAGCGGGAGCAATGGATGAGCAGTTCTTC	CASSQGKGLAGAMDEQFF	TRBD2	many	18	TRBV3-1	TRBJ2-1
TGTGCCAGCAGCTCCCGGGGGACGAGTAAAGTGGATGGCTACACCTTC	CASSSRGTSKVDGYTF	.	few	16	TRBV7-3	TRBJ1-2
TGTGCCAGCAGCCAAGATAAGGCTAGCGGGAGCCTCTACAATGAGCAGTTCTTC	CASSQDKASGSLYNEQFF	TRBD2	many	18	TRBV4-2	TRBJ2-1
TGTGCCAGCAGCTTAGATCGGGATTCCAAGAATTTCTTT	CASSLDRDSKNFF	.	many	13	TRBV11-2	TRBJ1-1
TGTGCCAGCAGTGACCCCAGTACGGATACGCAGTATTTT	CASSDPSTDTQYF	.	many	13	TRBV6-4	TRBJ2-3
TGTGCCAGCAGCTTAGGACTAGCGTATACCTACGAGCAGTACTTC	CASSLGLAYTYEQYF	TRBD2	many	15	TRBV7-2	TRBJ2-7
TGTGCCAGCAGCCAAGATCGTTGGACAGTACCTACAAACAATGAGCAGTTCTTC	CASSQDRWTVPTNNEQFF	.	many	18	TRBV14	TRBJ2-1
TGCGCCAGCAGTGTCGGGGGGGACTACAATGAGCAGTTCTTC	CASSVGGDYNEQFF	TRBD2	few	14	TRBV10-2	TRBJ2-1
TGCGCCAGCAGCTTTCGAGCTAGCGGGAGGATCACAGATACGCAGTATTTT	CASSFRASGRITDTQYF	TRBD2	many	17	TRBV5-1	TRBJ2-3
TGCAGTGCTAGCCCAGGGGGAAACACTGAAGCTTTCTTT	CSASPGGNTEAFF	TRBD1	few	13	TRBV20-1	TRBJ1-1
TGTGCCAGCAGCCAACGGTCCGTGAACACTGAAGCTTTCTTT	CASSQRSVNTEAFF	.	many	14	TRBV3-1	TRBJ1-1
TGTGCCAGCAGCCTAGCCCGGGACTGGGACTACAATGAGCAGTTCTTC	CASSLARDWDYNEQFF	.	many	16	TRBV7-9	TRBJ2-1
TGTGCCAGTAGTATGGCAGGGGGGTTCACTGAAGCTTTCTTT	CASSMAGGFTEAFF	TRBD1	many	14	TRBV19	TRBJ1-1
TGTGCCAGCAGTTTAAACACAGGGGGCCCCTACAATGAGCAGTTCTTC	CASSLNTGGPYNEQFF	TRBD1	few	16	TRBV12-3/TRBV12-4	TRBJ2-1
TGCAGCCCTGACTCCCCAGGGGCCAACTATGGCTACACCTTC	CSPDSPGANYGYTF	.	few	14	TRBV29-1	TRBJ1-2
TGCAGTGCTAGTCGGTCAAACTTTGGACTAGGACCCAACGAGCAGTACTTC	CSASRSNFGLGPNEQYF	TRBD2	many	17	TRBV20-1	TRBJ2-7
TGTGCCAGTAGTATAAATGGGCCCTACGTCTCCTACGAGCAGTACTTC	CASSINGPYVSYEQYF	.	few	16	TRBV19	TRBJ2-7
TGCGCCAGCCACCATACGGGGCTCCCCTACAATGAGCAGTTCTTC	CASHHTGLPYNEQFF	.	.	15	TRBV5-1	TRBJ2-1
TGTGCCAGCAGCTTATTAGTAACCTACGAGCAGTACTTC	CASSLLVTYEQYF	.	few	13	TRBV7-2	TRBJ2-7
TGTGCCAGCAGCCCGAGGGGGTCCGTTAACACCGGGGAGCTGTTTTTT	CASSPRGSVNTGELFF	.	many	16	TRBV3-1	TRBJ2-2
TGCAGTGCTAGGGGGGTAGGAAGTCGGGGGGACAAGAACACTGAAGCTTTCTTT	CSARGVGSRGDKNTEAFF	.	many	18	TRBV20-1	TRBJ1-1
TGTGCCAGCGGCCAAACAAATCAGCCCCAGCATTTT	CASGQTNQPQHF	.	many	12	TRBV6-1	TRBJ1-5
TGTGCCAGCACTTCCGATAGGGGGCGTGTGAATGAGCAGTTCTTC	CASTSDRGRVNEQFF	TRBD1	few	15	TRBV6-2/TRBV6-3	TRBJ2-1
TGTGCCAGCAGCCGAAGCGGTATAGGGAGGCAAAACACCATATATTTT	CASSRSGIGRQNTIYF	.	few	16	TRBV11-1	TRBJ1-3
TGTGCCATCAGTTTATCGCTAGGGAAAGGGACTAGCGGGGCCTACGAGCAGTACTTC	CAISLSLGKGTSGAYEQYF	TRBD2	.	19	TRBV12-3/TRBV12-4	TRBJ2-7
TGTGCCAGCAGTGCGGGACGGTCGTCCCAAGAGACCCAGTACTTC	CASSAGRSSQETQYF	.	many	15	TRBV12-3/TRBV12-4	TRBJ2-5
TGTGCCAGCAGCCAGGACAACTTCCAGTCCTACAATGAGCAGTTCTTC	CASSQDNFQSYNEQFF	.	many	16	TRBV4-2	TRBJ2-1
TGCGCCAGCAGCTTAGCGGTTACGAACAATGAGCAGTTCTTC	CASSLAVTNNEQFF	.	many	14	TRBV5-1	TRBJ2-1
TGTGCCAGCAGCGTTAGCCCAGATACGCAGTATTTT	CASSVSPDTQYF	.	few	12	TRBV3-1	TRBJ2-3
TGCAGCGTTGAGGACGGGCCGAACACTGAAGCTTTCTTT	CSVEDGPNTEAFF	.	many	13	TRBV29-1	TRBJ1-1
TGTGCCACCAGTGATACACAGGGAGAACGCTATGGCTACACCTTC	CATSDTQGERYGYTF	.	many	15	TRBV24-1	TRBJ1-2
TGTGCCAGCGGCCGGGCGGGGAGCAATTCACCCCTCCACTTT	CASGRAGSNSPLHF	.	.	14	TRBV11-2	TRBJ1-6
TGTGCCAGCAGCGGATGGAACGACAGGGGGCCGAACACCGGGGAGCTGTTTTTT	CASSGWNDRGPNTGELFF	TRBD1	.	18	TRBV9	TRBJ2-2
TGCGCCAGCAGCTCCGACCCCAGCTCCTACAATGAGCAGTTCTTC	CASSSDPSSYNEQFF	.	many	15	TRBV5-1	TRBJ2-1
TGTGCCAGCAGTGGCTCAGGGACTACCTACGAGCAGTACTTC	CASSGSGTTYEQYF	TRBD2	many	14	TRBV25-1	TRBJ2-7
TGTGCCAGCAGCCCAGGGGGCTATCTATCCTACAAGCATTACTTC	CASSPGGYLSYKHYF	TRBD1	once	15	TRBV7-9	TRBJ2-7
TGCGCCAGCAGGGAGGGACTAGCGGGAGAGCAGTTCTTC	CASREGLAGEQFF	TRBD2	.	13	TRBV10-2	TRBJ2-1
TGTGCCAGCTCACCACCAACAGGGGGGAACACCGGGGAGCTGTTTTTT	CASSPPTGGNTGELFF	TRBD1	many	16	TRBV18	TRBJ2-2
TGTGCCAGCAGTTTTGGCAGGGGGAATCAGCCCCAGCATTTT	CASSFGRGNQPQHF	TRBD1	many	14	TRBV27	TRBJ1-5
TGTGCCAGCAGCCCCATCGGAAACACCATATATTTT	CASSPIGNTIYF	.	many	12	TRBV7-2	TRBJ1-3
TGTGCCAGTAGCCCCAGTAGGGACAGCCGAATCTACGAGCAGTACTTC	CASSPSRDSRIYEQYF	TRBD1	many	16	TRBV19	TRBJ2-7
TGTGCCAGCACCTTACTTGGGGACAGGGGAAGGAGCACTGAAGCTTTCTTT	CASTLLGDRGRSTEAFF	TRBD1	many	17	TRBV27	TRBJ1-1
TGTGCCAGCTCACCACTACGCGAGCAGTACTTC	CASSPLREQYF	.	few	11	TRBV18	TRBJ2-7
TGCAGCGTCTCCCCGGGACTAGCGGGAGTCGGGACCGGGGAGCTGTTTTTT	CSVSPGLAGVGTGELFF	TRBD2	many	17	TRBV29-1	TRBJ2-2
TGTGCCAGCAGTTTACTTCAGGGGGCTCTCCGCACAGATACGCAGTATTTT	CASSLLQGALRTDTQYF	TRBD1	many	17	TRBV12-3/TRBV12-4	TRBJ2-3
TGTGCCAGCAGCTCAACGACTAGCGGGAGACCCTACGAGCAGTACTTC	CASSSTTSGRPYEQYF	TRBD2	many	16	TRBV11-3	TRBJ2-7
TGCGCCAGCAGCCAAACCGGGGCCCTAAGTCACGGGGAGCTGTTTTTT	CASSQTGALSHGELFF	.	many	16	TRBV4-1	TRBJ2-2